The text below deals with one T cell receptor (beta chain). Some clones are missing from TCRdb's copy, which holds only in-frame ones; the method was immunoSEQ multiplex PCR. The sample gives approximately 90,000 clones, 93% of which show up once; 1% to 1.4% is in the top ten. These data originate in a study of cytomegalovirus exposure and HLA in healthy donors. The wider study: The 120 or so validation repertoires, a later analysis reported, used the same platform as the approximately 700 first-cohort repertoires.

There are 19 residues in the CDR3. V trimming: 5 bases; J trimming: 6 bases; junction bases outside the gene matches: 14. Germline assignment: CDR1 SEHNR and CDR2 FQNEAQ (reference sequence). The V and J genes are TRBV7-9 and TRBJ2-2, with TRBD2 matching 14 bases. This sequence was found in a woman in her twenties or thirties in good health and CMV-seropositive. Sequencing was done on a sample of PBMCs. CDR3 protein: CASSPWVTSGRESAGELFF. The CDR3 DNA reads TGTGCCAGCAGCCCCTGGGTGACTAGCGGGAGGGAGAGCGCCGGGGAGCTGTTTTTT.